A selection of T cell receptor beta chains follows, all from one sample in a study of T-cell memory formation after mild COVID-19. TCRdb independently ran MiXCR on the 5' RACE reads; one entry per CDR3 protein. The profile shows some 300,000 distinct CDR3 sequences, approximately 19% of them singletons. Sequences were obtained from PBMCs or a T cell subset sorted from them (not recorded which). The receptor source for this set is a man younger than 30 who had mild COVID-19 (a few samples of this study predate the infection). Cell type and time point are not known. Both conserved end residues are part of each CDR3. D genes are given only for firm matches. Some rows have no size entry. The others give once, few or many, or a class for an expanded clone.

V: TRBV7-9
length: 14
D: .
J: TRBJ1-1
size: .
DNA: TGTGCCAGCAGCTTAATCAATCCGAACACTGAAGCTTTCTTT
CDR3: CASSLINPNTEAFF

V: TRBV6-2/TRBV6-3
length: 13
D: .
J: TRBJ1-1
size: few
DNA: TGTGCCAGCAGGGGGCCGGAGGCAACTGAAGCTTTCTTT
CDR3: CASRGPEATEAFF

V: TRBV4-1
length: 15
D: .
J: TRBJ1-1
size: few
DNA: TGCGCCAGCAGCCAAGGGAAAGCTCGGGGTTCTGAAGCTTTCTTT
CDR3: CASSQGKARGSEAFF

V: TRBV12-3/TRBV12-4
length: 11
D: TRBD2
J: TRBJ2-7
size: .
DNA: TGTGCCAGCAGTCCTAGCGGCGAGCAGTACTTC
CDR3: CASSPSGEQYF

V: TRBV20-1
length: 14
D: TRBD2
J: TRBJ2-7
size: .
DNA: TGCAGTGCCAGAGCGGGGGGGAGCTCCTACGAGCAGTACTTC
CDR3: CSARAGGSSYEQYF

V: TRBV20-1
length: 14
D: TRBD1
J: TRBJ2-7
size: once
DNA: TGCAGTGCTAACGCCGGGGACAGGGACTACGAGCAGTACTTC
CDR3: CSANAGDRDYEQYF

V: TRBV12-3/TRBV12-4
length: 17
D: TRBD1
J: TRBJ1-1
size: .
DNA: TGTGCCAGCAGGGGAAGGACAGGGGGCGCCGAGAACACTGAAGCTTTCTTT
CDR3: CASRGRTGGAENTEAFF

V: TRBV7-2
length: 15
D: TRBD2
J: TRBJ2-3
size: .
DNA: TGTGCCAGCAGCCTTAATAGCGGGGCCTCAGATACGCAGTATTTT
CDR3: CASSLNSGASDTQYF

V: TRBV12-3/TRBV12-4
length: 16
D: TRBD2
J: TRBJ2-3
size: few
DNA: TGTGCCAGCAGTGGGACTAGCGGGGGGGCCGGAGATACGCAGTATTTT
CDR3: CASSGTSGGAGDTQYF

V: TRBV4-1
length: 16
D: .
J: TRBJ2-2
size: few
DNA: TGCGCCAGCAGAGCCCCGGGGCAGACGAAACCCGGGGAGCTGTTTTTT
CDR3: CASRAPGQTKPGELFF

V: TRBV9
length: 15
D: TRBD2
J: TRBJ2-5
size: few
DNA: TGTGCCAGCAGCCCTAGCGGGGGGGTTCTCGAGACCCAGTACTTC
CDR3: CASSPSGGVLETQYF

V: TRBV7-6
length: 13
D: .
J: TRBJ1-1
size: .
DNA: TGTGCCAGCAGCTCGGATGAGAACACTGAAGCTTTCTTT
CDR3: CASSSDENTEAFF

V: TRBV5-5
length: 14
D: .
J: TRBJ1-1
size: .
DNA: TGTGCCAGCAGCCGGTTCTCGGGGGGCACTGAAGCTTTCTTT
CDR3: CASSRFSGGTEAFF

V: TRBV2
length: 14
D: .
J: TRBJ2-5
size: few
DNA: TGTGCCAGCAGTGAATGGACAGACCAAGAGACCCAGTACTTC
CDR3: CASSEWTDQETQYF

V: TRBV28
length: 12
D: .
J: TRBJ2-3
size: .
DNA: TGTGCCACCAGGCAAAGCACAGATACGCAGTATTTT
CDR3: CATRQSTDTQYF

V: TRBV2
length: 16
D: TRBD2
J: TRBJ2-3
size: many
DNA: TGTGCCAGCAGGCCTAGCGGGGATACTAGCACAGATACGCAGTATTTT
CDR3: CASRPSGDTSTDTQYF

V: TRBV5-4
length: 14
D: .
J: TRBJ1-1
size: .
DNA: TGTGCCAGCAGTTCAGCCCGGGCGAACACTGAAGCTTTCTTT
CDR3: CASSSARANTEAFF

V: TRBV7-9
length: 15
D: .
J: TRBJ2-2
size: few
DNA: TGTGCCAGCAGCTTCATGTCTACAGCGGGCGGGGAGCTGTTTTTT
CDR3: CASSFMSTAGGELFF

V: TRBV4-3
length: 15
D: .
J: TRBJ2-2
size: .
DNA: TGCGCCAGCAGCCAAGATCCGAGGGGCACCGGGGAGCTGTTTTTT
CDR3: CASSQDPRGTGELFF

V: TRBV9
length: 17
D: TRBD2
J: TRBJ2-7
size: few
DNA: TGTGCCAGCAGCGTAGGGGGTTTAGCGGGGCCGCCCTACGAGCAGTACTTC
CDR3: CASSVGGLAGPPYEQYF

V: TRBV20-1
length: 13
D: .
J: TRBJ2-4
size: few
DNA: TGCAGTGCCCTGGCCGGGGGCCGGAACATTCAGTACTTC
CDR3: CSALAGGRNIQYF

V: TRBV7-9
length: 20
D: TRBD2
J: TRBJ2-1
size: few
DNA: TGTGCCAGCAGTTTTCGAGGACTAGCGGGCGAGGGAGAGGCCTACAATGAGCAGTTCTTC
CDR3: CASSFRGLAGEGEAYNEQFF

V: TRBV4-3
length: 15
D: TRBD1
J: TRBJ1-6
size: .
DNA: TGCGCCAGCAGCAGGACAGGGAAGGGTAATTCACCCCTCCACTTT
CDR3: CASSRTGKGNSPLHF

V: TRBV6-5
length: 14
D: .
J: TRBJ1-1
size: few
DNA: TGTGCCAGCAGCCCCGAGGGGGATGGGGCTGGAGCTTTCTTT
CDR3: CASSPEGDGAGAFF

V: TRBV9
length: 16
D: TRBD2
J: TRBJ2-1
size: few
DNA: TGTGCCAGCAGCGTAGGACGCGGGGGACCCTACAATGAGCAGTTCTTC
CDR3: CASSVGRGGPYNEQFF

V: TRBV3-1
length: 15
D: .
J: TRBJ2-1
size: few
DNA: TGTGCCAGCGGCAGGGGAGCCGGCTCCTACAATGAGCAGTTCTTC
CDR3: CASGRGAGSYNEQFF

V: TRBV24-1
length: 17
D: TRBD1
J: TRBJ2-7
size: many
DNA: TGTGCCACCAGTGATCTGACTGAACAGGGGGCTAGGTACGAGCAGTACTTC
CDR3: CATSDLTEQGARYEQYF

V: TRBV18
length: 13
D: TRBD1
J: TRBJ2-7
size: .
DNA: TGTGCCAGCTCAGAAAGACAGGGGGGCGAGCAGTACTTC
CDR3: CASSERQGGEQYF

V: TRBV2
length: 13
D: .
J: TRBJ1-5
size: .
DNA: TGTGCCAGCAGTGGGAAGGGAGATCAGCCCCAGCATTTT
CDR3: CASSGKGDQPQHF

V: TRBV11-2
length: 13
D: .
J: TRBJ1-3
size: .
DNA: TGTGCCAGCAGCACGGACTGGGGAAACACCATATATTTT
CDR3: CASSTDWGNTIYF

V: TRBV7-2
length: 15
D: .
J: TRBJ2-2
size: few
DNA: TGTGCCAGCAGCCTTGTAGCATGGGACACCGGGGAGCTGTTTTTT
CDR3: CASSLVAWDTGELFF

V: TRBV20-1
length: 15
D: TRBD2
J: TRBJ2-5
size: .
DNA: TGCAGTGCCCCTTTGGGCGGGGGGGCAAGGGAGACCCAGTACTTC
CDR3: CSAPLGGGARETQYF

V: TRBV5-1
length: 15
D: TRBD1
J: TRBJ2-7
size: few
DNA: TGCGCCAGCAGCTTGGCCGGGGACAGTCAGTACGAGCAGTACTTC
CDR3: CASSLAGDSQYEQYF

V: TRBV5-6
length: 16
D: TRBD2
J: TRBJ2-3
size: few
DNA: TGTGCCAGCAGCCGGGGGGTGCTACGGGACTCAGATACGCAGTATTTT
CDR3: CASSRGVLRDSDTQYF

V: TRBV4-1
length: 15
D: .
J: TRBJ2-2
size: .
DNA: TGCGCCAGCAGCCAGCACAGGGAGGGGACCGGGGAGCTGTTTTTT
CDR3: CASSQHREGTGELFF

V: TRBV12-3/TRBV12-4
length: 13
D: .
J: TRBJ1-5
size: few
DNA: TGTGCCAGCAGTTTGAGGGGATATCAGCCCCAGCATTTT
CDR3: CASSLRGYQPQHF

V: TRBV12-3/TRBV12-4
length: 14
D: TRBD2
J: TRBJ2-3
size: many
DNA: TGTGCCAGCACCACAAGGGCGGGAGGGGATACGCAGTATTTT
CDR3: CASTTRAGGDTQYF

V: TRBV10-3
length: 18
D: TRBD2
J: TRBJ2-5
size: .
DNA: TGTGCCATCAGTGAGGGGCTAGCGGGGGGGCTTCTTCGAGAGACCCAGTACTTC
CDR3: CAISEGLAGGLLRETQYF

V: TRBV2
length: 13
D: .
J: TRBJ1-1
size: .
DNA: TGTGCCAGCGGCCGACCCGGGGGCACTGAAGCTTTCTTT
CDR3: CASGRPGGTEAFF

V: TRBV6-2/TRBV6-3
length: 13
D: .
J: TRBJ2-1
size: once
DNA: TGTGCCAGCAGTGCGGACATCAACAATGAGCAGTTCTTC
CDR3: CASSADINNEQFF

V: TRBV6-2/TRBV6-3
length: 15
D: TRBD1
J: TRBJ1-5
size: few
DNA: TGTGCCACTAATCTCCAGGGGGGGTGGAATCAGCCCCAGCATTTT
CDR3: CATNLQGGWNQPQHF

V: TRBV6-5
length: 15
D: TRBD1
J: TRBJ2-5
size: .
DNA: TGTGCCAGCAGTTACTCTCAGGGGGCTCGGGAGACCCAGTACTTC
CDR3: CASSYSQGARETQYF

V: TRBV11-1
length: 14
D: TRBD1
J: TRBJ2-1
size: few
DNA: TGTGCCAGCTGTCCGGGACAGGAATCCAATGAGCAGTTCTTC
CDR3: CASCPGQESNEQFF

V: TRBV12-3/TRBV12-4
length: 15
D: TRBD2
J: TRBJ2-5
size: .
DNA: TGTGCCAGCAGCCGAGGACTAGCGGGGCGGGAGACCCAGTACTTC
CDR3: CASSRGLAGRETQYF

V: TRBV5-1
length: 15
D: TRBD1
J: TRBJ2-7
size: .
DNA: TGCGCCAGCAGCGTCATCTCGGGACAGAGCTACGAGCAGTACTTC
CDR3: CASSVISGQSYEQYF

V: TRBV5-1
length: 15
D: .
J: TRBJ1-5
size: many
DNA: TGCGCCAGCAGCTTTGGGGGTATGAGCAATCAGCCCCAGCATTTT
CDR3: CASSFGGMSNQPQHF